The 8 T cell receptor beta chains in this list originate from one sample, sequenced in a study of blood T cells in healthy people across ages. Next came a second PCR, run for about 7 to 12 cycles, which used a sample-barcoded 5' primer along with a J-beta primer mix. TCRdb fed the 5' RACE reads into MiXCR, producing one record per CDR3 protein. The profile shows about 640,000 distinct CDR3 sequences, approximately 50% of them singletons. Sequenced sample: blood. The receptor set was obtained from a man in his sixties in good health.

This clonotype was detected a few times. The rearrangement joins TRBV6-6 to TRBJ1-1; TRBD1 agrees at 8 bases. Germline V gives CDR1 MNHNY, CDR2 SVGAGI (reference sequence). This CDR3 is built from 11 residues. The CDR3 sequence: CKTDRATEAFF. In DNA, the CDR3 is TGTAAAACGGACAGGGCCACTGAAGCTTTCTTT.

This clonotype was seen more than once but under ten times. This chain joins TRBV6-6 and TRBJ2-7; 13 nucleotides align to TRBD2. The germline V gene encodes CDR1 MNHNY and CDR2 SVGAGI (reference sequence). This CDR3 spans 15 amino acids. J lost 2 bases, V lost 4 bases, and 2 bases had no gene match. CDR3 loop: CASSSGLAGAYEQYF. The CDR3 nucleotides read TGTGCCAGCAGTTCCGGACTAGCGGGAGCCTACGAGCAGTACTTC.

A remark on this clonotype: A much larger clone differs by one base, so this may be a read error. The chain combines TRBV20-1 with TRBJ1-1, with D unclear. V lost 0 bases and J 3 bases, leaving 5 bases between the germline ends. Germline V gene data show CDR1 as DFQATT and CDR2 as SNEGSKA (reference sequence). The CDR3 sequence is 12 residues long. DNA of the CDR3: TGCAGTGCTAGAGATGGGTACACTGAAGCTTTCTTT. Its translation: CSARDGYTEAFF.

The gene calls are TRBV5-1 and TRBJ1-2; TRBD1 aligns across 7 bases. CDR3 length: 15 amino acids. Losses at the gene ends were 5 bases for V and 2 bases for J; bases not matched to a gene: 9. CDR1 is SGHRS, CDR2 YFSETQ, per germline. The CDR3 DNA reads as TGCGCCAGCAGGACTACCACAGGGGAGAACTATGGCTACACCTTC. Translated, it gives CASRTTTGENYGYTF.

The rearrangement uses TRBV25-1 and TRBJ2-7; D is unresolved. Trimming pared 0 bases from V and 0 bases from J, leaving 9 bases between. The CDR3 runs 15 residues. Per germline, CDR1 MGHDK and CDR2 SYGVNS. CDR3 bases: TGTGCCAGCAGTGAATATTTCGGCGGCTCCTACGAGCAGTACTTC. It translates to CASSEYFGGSYEQYF.

The table lists this clonotype with a few counts. The chain employs TRBV27 and TRBJ1-2, with a weak D call TRBD1 (5 bases). V was cut by 2 bases and J by 6 bases, with 13 bases left in between. The CDR3 covers 14 residues. From germline, CDR1 is MNHEY and CDR2 SMNVEV (reference sequence). CDR3 DNA: TGTGCCAGCAGTTTAATTGCAGGGTCCAATGGCTACACCTTC. It is translated as CASSLIAGSNGYTF.

The sample holds a few counts of this clonotype. This sequence joins TRBV28 and TRBJ2-6, with 7 bases lining up with TRBD1. The germline V gene has CDR1 MDHEN and CDR2 SYDVKM. The J segment lost 4 bases and the V segment lost 2 bases, leaving 5 bases of the junction unmatched. The CDR3 spans 16 residues. CDR3 in DNA: TGTGCCAGCAGTTTACCCGGGACAGCCGGGGCCAACGTCCTGACTTTC. It yields the protein CASSLPGTAGANVLTF. Complete variable domain (other parts from reference TRBV28 and TRBJ2-6): DVKVTQSSRYLVKRTGEKVFLECVQDMDHENMFWYRQDPGLGLRLIYFSYDVKMKEKGDIPEGYSVSREKKERFSLILESASTNQTSMYLCASSLPGTAGANVLTFGAGSRLTVL.

The DNA for the CDR3 is TGTGCCAGCAGACCGGCGATACTAGCGGGGGGGTTCACAGATACGCAGTATTTT. It specifies CASRPAILAGGFTDTQYF. The chain employs TRBV28 and TRBJ2-3; 13 positions match TRBD2. The CDR3 is 18 amino acids. V lost 6 bases to trimming and J lost 2 bases; unmatched junction nucleotides: 11. CDR1 is MDHEN, CDR2 SYDVKM, per germline.